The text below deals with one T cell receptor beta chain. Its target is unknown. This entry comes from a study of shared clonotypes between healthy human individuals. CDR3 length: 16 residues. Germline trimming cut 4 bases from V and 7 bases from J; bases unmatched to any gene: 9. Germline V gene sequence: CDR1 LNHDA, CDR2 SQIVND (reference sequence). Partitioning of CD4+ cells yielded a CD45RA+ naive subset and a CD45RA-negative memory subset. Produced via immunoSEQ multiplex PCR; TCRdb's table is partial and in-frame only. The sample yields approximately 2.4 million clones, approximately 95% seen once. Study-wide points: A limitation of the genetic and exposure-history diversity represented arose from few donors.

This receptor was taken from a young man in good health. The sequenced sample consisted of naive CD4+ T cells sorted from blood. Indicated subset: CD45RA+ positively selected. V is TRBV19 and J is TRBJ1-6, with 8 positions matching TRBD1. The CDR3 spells CASSTRTGQGNSPLHF. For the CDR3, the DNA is TGTGCCAGTAGTACGAGGACAGGGCAAGGGAATTCACCCCTCCACTTT.